This TCR beta chain was sequenced during a study of STAT5B mutations in CD4+ large granular lymphocyte leukemia. The protocol was immunoSEQ multiplex PCR, while the TCRdb copy is restricted to in-frame clones and leaves out a portion. The profile shows more than 30,000 clones, approximately 81% of them singletons. Germline V CDR1 and CDR2: MNHNS, SASEGT. There are 15 residues in the CDR3. The V end lost 3 bases, the J end lost 3 bases, and 14 bases lay between the germline ends. This clonotype was sampled from a human donor in good health. Sequenced input: CD4+ T cells from blood buffy coats. The chain joins TRBV6-1 to TRBJ1-2; D is unclear. The CDR3 nucleotides read TGTGCCAGCAGTGATAGGTTAGCGCGGGACTATGGCTACACCTTC. Protein: CASSDRLARDYGYTF.